This T cell receptor (beta chain) was captured by sequencing in a study of blood T cell repertoires in COVID-19. In the study overall: The analysed material was cDNA or gDNA that came from T cells, B-cell-depleted T cells, or PBMCs.

Those who participated ranged in age from about 18 to 89 years and resided in around 22 US areas. Participant reports of clinical history set cohort assignment. Donors in Cohort 3 who had recovered were those with two negative PCRs, healthcare professional clearance, or resolution of their symptoms. In germline, CDR1 is SGHRS, CDR2 YFSETQ. Trimming pared 1 base from V and 10 bases from J, leaving 9 bases between. The CDR3 extends over 12 amino acids. Using immunoSEQ multiplex PCR, the repertoire was profiled, and TCRdb retains in-frame clones only, with some absent. The table shows 150,000 to 200,000 clones, with roughly 90% occurring only once.

The TCR originated in a woman aged 18 to 35 who had recovered from COVID-19. V and J are TRBV5-1 and TRBJ2-1; possibly TRBD1 for D (6 bases). The sequenced material came from PBMCs or T cells enriched from blood (not recorded which). The CDR3 spells CASSLTGLEQFF. The CDR3 region has the DNA TGCGCCAGCAGCTTGACAGGGCTGGAGCAGTTCTTC.